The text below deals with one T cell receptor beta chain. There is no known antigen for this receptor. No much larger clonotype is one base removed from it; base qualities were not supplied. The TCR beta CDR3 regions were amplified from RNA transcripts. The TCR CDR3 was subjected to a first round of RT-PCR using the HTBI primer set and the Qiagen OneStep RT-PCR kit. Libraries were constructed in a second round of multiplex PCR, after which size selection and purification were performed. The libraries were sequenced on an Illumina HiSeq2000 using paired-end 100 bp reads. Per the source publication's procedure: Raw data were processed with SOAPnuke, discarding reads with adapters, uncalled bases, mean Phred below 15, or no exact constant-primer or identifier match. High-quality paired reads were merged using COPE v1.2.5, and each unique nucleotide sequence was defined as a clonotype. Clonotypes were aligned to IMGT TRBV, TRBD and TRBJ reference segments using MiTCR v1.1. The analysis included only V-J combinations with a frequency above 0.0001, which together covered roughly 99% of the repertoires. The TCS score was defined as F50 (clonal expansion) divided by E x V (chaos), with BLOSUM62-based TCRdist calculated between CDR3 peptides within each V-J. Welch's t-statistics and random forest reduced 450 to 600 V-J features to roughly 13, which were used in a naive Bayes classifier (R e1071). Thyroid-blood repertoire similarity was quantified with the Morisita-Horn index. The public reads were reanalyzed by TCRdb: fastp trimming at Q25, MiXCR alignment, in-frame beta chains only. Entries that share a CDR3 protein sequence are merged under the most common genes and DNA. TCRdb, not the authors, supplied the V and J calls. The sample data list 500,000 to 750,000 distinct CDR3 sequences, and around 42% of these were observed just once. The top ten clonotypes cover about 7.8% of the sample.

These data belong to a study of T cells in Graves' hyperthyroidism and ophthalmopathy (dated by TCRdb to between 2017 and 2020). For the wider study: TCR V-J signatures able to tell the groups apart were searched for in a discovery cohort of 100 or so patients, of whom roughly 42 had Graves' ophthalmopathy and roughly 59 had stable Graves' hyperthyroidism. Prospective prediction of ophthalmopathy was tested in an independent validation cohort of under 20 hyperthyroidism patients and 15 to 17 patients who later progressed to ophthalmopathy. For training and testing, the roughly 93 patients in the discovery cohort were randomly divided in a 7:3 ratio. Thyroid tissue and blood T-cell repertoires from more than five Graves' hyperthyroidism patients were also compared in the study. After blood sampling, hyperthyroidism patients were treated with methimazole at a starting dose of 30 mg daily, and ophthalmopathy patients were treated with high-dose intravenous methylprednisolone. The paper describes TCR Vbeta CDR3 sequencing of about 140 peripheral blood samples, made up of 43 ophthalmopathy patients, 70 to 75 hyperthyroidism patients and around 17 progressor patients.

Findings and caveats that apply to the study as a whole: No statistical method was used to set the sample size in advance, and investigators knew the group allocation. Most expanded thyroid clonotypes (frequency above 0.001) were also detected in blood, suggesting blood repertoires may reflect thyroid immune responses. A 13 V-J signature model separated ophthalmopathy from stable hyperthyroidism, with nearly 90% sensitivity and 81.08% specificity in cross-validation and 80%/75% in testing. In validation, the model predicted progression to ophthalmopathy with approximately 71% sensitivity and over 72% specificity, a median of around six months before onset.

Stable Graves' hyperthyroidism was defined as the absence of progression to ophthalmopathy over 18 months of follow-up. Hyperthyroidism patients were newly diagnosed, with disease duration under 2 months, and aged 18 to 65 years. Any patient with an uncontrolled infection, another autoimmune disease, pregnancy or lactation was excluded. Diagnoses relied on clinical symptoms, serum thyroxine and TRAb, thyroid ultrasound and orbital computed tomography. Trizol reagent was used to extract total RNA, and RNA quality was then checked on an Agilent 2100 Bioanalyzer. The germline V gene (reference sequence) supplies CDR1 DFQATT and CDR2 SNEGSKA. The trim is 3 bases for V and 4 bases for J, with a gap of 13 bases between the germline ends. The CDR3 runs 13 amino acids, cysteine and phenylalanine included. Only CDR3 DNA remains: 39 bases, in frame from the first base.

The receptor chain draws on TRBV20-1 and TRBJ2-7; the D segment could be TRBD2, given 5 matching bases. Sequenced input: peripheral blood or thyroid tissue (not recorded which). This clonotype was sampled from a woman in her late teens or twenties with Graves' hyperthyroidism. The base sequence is TGCAGTGCTAGCGATTCGCGAGGGTACGAGCAGTACTTC. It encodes CSASDSRGYEQYF.